This TCR beta chain was observed in a study of cytomegalovirus exposure and HLA in healthy donors (dated by TCRdb to the late 2010s). A note on the overall study: According to a later analysis, one platform produced both the roughly 110 validation repertoires and the 666 repertoires of the first cohort. To predict cytomegalovirus infection status, the study combined high-throughput TCR immunosequencing, statistical association of individual TCRs with disease status, and machine learning. The study aimed to test whether cataloging public T cell receptors could reveal signatures of past pathogen exposure. A separate validation cohort of over 95 different subjects was used in addition to the approximately 700-subject first cohort. Study-wide conclusions, independent of this receptor: A few of the identified cytomegalovirus-associated TCR beta chains were confirmed in vitro to be specific for cytomegalovirus antigens. Most TCR sequences were seen in very few donors, while some public TCRs were found in many individuals. In the study, roughly 160 TCR beta chains were listed as associated with cytomegalovirus. A later analysis found that TCRs clustered in the first cohort also tended to co-occur in the roughly 120 validation repertoires, with more than 90% of cluster scores above 0. The validation cohort had no HLA typing available for a later analysis, so co-occurrence within that cohort was assessed over all 120 or so repertoires. It was suggested by the authors that the approach could potentially be generalized to other disease states and immunological phenotypes. The classifier was reported to diagnose cytomegalovirus status with high specificity and sensitivity in both the original and validation cohorts.

Worth noting for this clone: What this receptor recognizes is not known. Base quality data are lacking; no much larger clone is found one base away.

The donors were included in the validation cohort of 120 subjects, a group kept apart from the roughly 700-subject first cohort. The method behind the library was the immunoSEQ multiplex PCR assay. The authors' pipeline ran thus. A statistical classification framework was built to diagnose cytomegalovirus status from the catalog of TCR beta chain sequences. What TCRdb holds here is the immuneACCESS table cut down to in-frame rearrangements. Part of the clones is not present; checked against another copy, under half of the missing clones reflect an unresolved V gene, and the others are unexplained. V, J and clone size are taken as reported in that table, and D and trimming were inferred from the DNA itself. The sample yields about 300,000 clones; roughly 90% were counted once. Clones ranked in the top ten supply about 0.85% of the sample. According to the germline V gene, CDR1 reads MGHRA and CDR2 reads YSYEKL. Deletion took 1 base off V and 0 bases off J, with a span of 13 bases between the germline ends. The CDR3 contains 16 residues, cysteine and phenylalanine counted. The retained sequence is limited to the CDR3, 48 bases, with the frame set at the first base.

The TCR comes from a woman younger than 30 in good health and CMV-seronegative. Input material: PBMCs. This chain is built from TRBV4-1 and TRBJ2-7; the D gene is unclear. The CDR3 region has the sequence CASSQVARPDSYEQYF. The bases read TGCGCCAGCAGCCAAGTAGCTAGGCCCGACTCCTACGAGCAGTACTTC.